The next 25 T cell receptor beta chains were all read from a single sample in a study of cytomegalovirus exposure and HLA in healthy donors (dated by TCRdb to 2015 to 2018). The library was built by means of the immunoSEQ multiplex PCR assay. For the multiplex PCR, a mixture combining 60 forward primers for TCR Vbeta segments and 13 reverse primers for TCR Jbeta segments was used. TCRdb took over this immuneACCESS table, retaining in-frame rearrangements with V and J assigned. Such tables are incomplete; in checked studies, under half of the missing clones stem from an unresolved V gene, and the remainder is unexplained. This sample's table carries more than 95,000 clones. The biggest ten clones account for roughly 1% of the sample. Sample: PBMCs. Receptors were obtained from a man aged 18 to 29 in good health and CMV-seronegative.

The genes are TRBV5-6 and TRBJ1-1, with unresolved D. The CDR3 is made up of 19 amino acids. Germline values: CDR1 SGHDT, CDR2 YYEEEE. The ends were cut back, 1 base at V and 6 bases at J, with 28 bases in the middle. CDR3 nucleotides: TGTGCCAGCAGCTTGAGGCCCGGCCCGATAAAGGAGAAAGGCCCTGAAGCTTTCTTT. It specifies CASSLRPGPIKEKGPEAFF.

The chain joins TRBV13 to TRBJ1-6; 8 positions match TRBD1. The CDR3 runs to 14 residues. Per the germline V gene, CDR1 is PRHDT and CDR2 is FYEKMQ (reference sequence). The J segment lost 9 bases and the V segment lost 4 bases, leaving 5 bases of the junction unmatched. The chain's CDR3 is CASSWDRLSSPLHF. For the CDR3, the DNA is TGTGCCAGCAGCTGGGACAGGCTTAGTTCACCCCTCCACTTT.

The CDR3 reads CAWQGLGGEKLFF. In DNA form, the CDR3 reads TGTGCCTGGCAGGGGCTCGGCGGTGAAAAACTGTTTTTT. This chain links TRBV30 with TRBJ1-4, with a weak D call TRBD1 (6 bases). Trimming removed 5 bases at V and 7 bases at J, with 14 bases between. The germline CDR1 and CDR2 sequences are GTSNPN and SVGIG (reference sequence). The CDR3 loop spans 13 amino acids.

The J gene is TRBJ2-3, the V gene TRBV7-6, with D perhaps TRBD2 (5 bases). V lost 5 bases and J lost 5, with 8 bases in between. Looked up from germline, CDR1 is SGHVS and CDR2 is FNYEAQ. The CDR3 runs to 12 residues. CDR3 nucleotide sequence: TGTGCCAGCAGCGTGAGCGGAGATACGCAGTATTTT. Protein: CASSVSGDTQYF.

The chain is built from TRBV5-4 and TRBJ2-2, with 9 bases aligning to TRBD1. Trimming removed 5 bases from V and 6 bases from J; junction bases left unmatched: 14. In germline, CDR1 is SGHNT, CDR2 YYREEE (reference sequence). The CDR3 totals 17 residues. CDR3: CASSHFASTGGAGELFF. The CDR3, as DNA: TGTGCCAGCAGTCATTTCGCCTCGACAGGGGGGGCCGGGGAGCTGTTTTTT. Full variable domain (remainder filled in from reference TRBV5-4 and TRBJ2-2): ETGVTQSPTHLIKTRGQQVTLRCSSQSGHNTVSWYQQALGQGPQFIFQYYREEENGRGNFPPRFSGLQFPNYSSELNVNALELDDSALYLCASSHFASTGGAGELFFGEGSRLTVL.

The genes are TRBV7-6 and TRBJ1-5; no clear D. The V end lost 2 bases, the J end lost 5 bases, and 10 bases lay between the germline ends. Germline lookup yields CDR1 SGHVS and CDR2 FNYEAQ. The CDR3 consists of 14 residues. The DNA for the CDR3 is TGTGCCAGCAGCTTATTCGAGTCCGATCAGCCCCAGCATTTT. Translation gives CASSLFESDQPQHF. Variable domain in full (rest from reference TRBV7-6 and TRBJ1-5): GAGVSQSPRYKVTKRGQDVALRCDPISGHVSLYWYRQALGQGPEFLTYFNYEAQQDKSGLPNDRFSAERPEGSISTLTIQRTEQRDSAMYRCASSLFESDQPQHFGDGTRLSIL.

V usage is TRBV29-1 and J usage is TRBJ1-2; D call uncertain. This CDR3 spans 12 amino acids. Per the germline V gene, CDR1 is SQVTM and CDR2 is ANQGSEA. The germline V and J ends were trimmed by 2 bases and 2 bases, with 6 bases remaining between them. The CDR3 spells CSVEWRNYGYTF. Written as DNA, the CDR3 is TGCAGCGTTGAATGGAGGAACTATGGCTACACCTTC. Full variable domain (remainder filled in from reference TRBV29-1 and TRBJ1-2): SAVISQKPSRDICQRGTSLTIQCQVDSQVTMMFWYRQQPGQSLTLIATANQGSEATYESGFVIDKFPISRPNLTFSTLTVSNMSPEDSSIYLCSVEWRNYGYTFGSGTRLTVV.

This rearrangement joins TRBV4-2 to TRBJ2-2; 13 bases agree with TRBD2. V was clipped by 4 bases and J by 6 bases; unmatched bases: 2. CDR3 size: 15 residues. CDR1 is LGHNA, CDR2 YNFKEQ, per germline. The CDR3 DNA reads TGTGCCAGCAGCCCACTAGCGGGGGGGCCCGGGGAGCTGTTTTTT. Residues: CASSPLAGGPGELFF.

J is TRBJ2-5 and V is TRBV7-9; the D is unclear. Near its end, the DNA agrees better with TRBJ2-7, so the J call may be wrong. Germline V gene sequence: CDR1 SEHNR, CDR2 FQNEAQ (reference sequence). The CDR3 runs 14 residues. This chain's CDR3 is CASSLSNHHYEQYF. CDR3 in DNA: TGTGCCAGCAGCTTAAGCAACCACCACTACGAGCAGTACTTC.

The chain recombines TRBV29-1 with TRBJ1-2; D not certain. The germline CDR1 and CDR2 sequences are SQVTM and ANQGSEA. CDR3 length equals 11 residues. The CDR3, as DNA: TGCAGTTCGCTGGGTGAGGATGGCTACACCTTC. Protein product: CSSLGEDGYTF.

This sequence joins TRBV19 and TRBJ1-4; weak D call: TRBD1 (5 bases). The CDR3 loop spans 15 amino acids. Germline V CDR1 and CDR2: LNHDA, SQIVND (reference sequence). Trimming left V 5 bases short and J 4 bases short, with 14 bases between. CDR3 sequence (DNA): TGTGCCAGTAGTGTGGCCGTCGGGGGTAATGAAAAACTGTTTTTT. Translation: CASSVAVGGNEKLFF.

The J gene is TRBJ1-2, the V gene TRBV25-1; tentative D call: TRBD1 (6 bases). V lost 2 bases, J lost 7 bases, and 14 bases lay in between. From germline, CDR1 is MGHDK and CDR2 SYGVNS. The CDR3 consists of 14 residues. The CDR3 reads CASSEAARGVGYTF. The CDR3 DNA is TGTGCCAGCAGTGAAGCGGCCAGGGGAGTTGGCTACACCTTC.

The chain carries TRBV28 and TRBJ1-1, with D perhaps TRBD1 (6 bases). The CDR3 totals 14 residues. V was cut by 5 bases and J by 1 base, with 11 bases left in between. The germline V gene encodes CDR1 MDHEN and CDR2 SYDVKM. The CDR3 nucleotides are TGTGCCAGCAGTGTAAGGACAGCGAACACTGAAGCTTTCTTT. It specifies CASSVRTANTEAFF.

The chain is built from TRBV19 and TRBJ1-3; tentatively, D is TRBD1 (6 bases). The CDR3 extends over 15 amino acids. Per germline, CDR1 LNHDA and CDR2 SQIVND (reference sequence). The V and J ends lost 4 bases and 6 bases respectively, with 16 bases between them. The DNA of the CDR3 is TGTGCCAGTAGTACACAGGGATCTTGGGTAAACACCATATATTTT. Its translation is CASSTQGSWVNTIYF.

J is TRBJ1-2 and V is TRBV19; 7 bases match TRBD1. This CDR3 is 13 amino acids long. Germline V gene data show CDR1 as LNHDA and CDR2 as SQIVND (reference sequence). V gave up 5 bases and J gave up 2 bases; unmatched junction bases: 2. CDR3 nucleotides: TGTGCCAGTAGTCCGGACAGGAACTATGGCTACACCTTC. Protein sequence: CASSPDRNYGYTF.

This chain joins TRBV6-1 and TRBJ2-1; weak D call: TRBD2 (6 bases). Germline V gene sequence: CDR1 MNHNS, CDR2 SASEGT. This CDR3 region has 12 residues. V was cut by 2 bases and J by 10 bases, with 9 bases left in between. CDR3 DNA sequence: TGTGCCAGCAGTGAATTCCGGGGGGAGCAGTTCTTC. As protein: CASSEFRGEQFF.

The genes are TRBV30 and TRBJ2-7; TRBD2 might be the D (6 bases). The CDR3 runs to 14 residues. CDR1 and CDR2 from the germline V gene are GTSNPN and SVGIG (reference sequence). Trimming took off 0 bases at V and 2 bases at J, with 11 bases between the two ends. CDR3 sequence: CAWSVLGGAYEQYF. CDR3 DNA sequence: TGTGCCTGGAGTGTACTGGGGGGAGCCTACGAGCAGTACTTC.

V and J are TRBV30 and TRBJ2-7, with D possibly TRBD2 on 6 matching bases. The CDR3 covers 13 residues. The ends were cut back, 4 bases at V and 9 bases at J, with 19 bases in the middle. The V gene's germline CDR1 is GTSNPN and CDR2 SVGIG (reference sequence). DNA for the CDR3: TGTGCCTGGATAGAGGCTGGCGGGATCCGGCAGTACTTC. As protein: CAWIEAGGIRQYF.

The V gene is TRBV27, the J gene TRBJ2-3; TRBD2 agrees at 7 bases. The ends lost 9 bases at V and 5 bases at J; junction bases unmatched: 11. The germline V gene encodes CDR1 MNHEY and CDR2 SMNVEV (reference sequence). The CDR3 is 14 amino acids. CDR3 sequence: CASTRDYRIDTQYF. CDR3 DNA: TGTGCCAGTACCCGGGACTATCGAATAGATACGCAGTATTTT.

The V gene is TRBV7-2, the J gene TRBJ2-3, with D possibly matching TRBD2 (5 bases). V was clipped by 3 bases and J by 6 bases, with 13 bases between them. The CDR3 runs 14 residues. CDR1 is SGHTA, CDR2 FQGNSA, per germline. CDR3 region: CASSLRGSSDTQYF. The CDR3 nucleotides are TGTGCCAGCAGCTTGAGAGGGAGTTCCGATACGCAGTATTTT.

The CDR3 region is CARTGTGGRSNQPQHF. CDR3 coding DNA: TGTGCCAGGACCGGGACAGGGGGACGAAGCAATCAGCCCCAGCATTTT. The chain has TRBV5-6 and TRBJ1-5; 11 bases are shared with TRBD1. The CDR3 runs 16 residues. With V trimmed by 8 bases and J by 1 base, 8 bases remained unmatched. Looked up from germline, CDR1 is SGHDT and CDR2 is YYEEEE.

CDR3 in amino acids: CASSFRRRTENTEAFF. CDR3 DNA sequence: TGTGCCAGCAGCTTCCGACGACGGACAGAGAACACTGAAGCTTTCTTT. The chain employs TRBV5-5 and TRBJ1-1, with D perhaps TRBD1 (6 bases). V lost 2 bases and J 1 base, leaving 15 bases between the germline ends. The germline V gene has CDR1 SGHKS and CDR2 YYEKEE (reference sequence). This CDR3 is 16 amino acids long.

This clone shows up as medium-sized by frequency. The CDR3 protein is CASSDRDTGELFF. The DNA of the CDR3 is TGTGCCAGCAGTGACAGGGACACCGGGGAGCTGTTTTTT. The chain uses TRBV25-1 and TRBJ2-2, with a tentative D call TRBD1 (5 bases). Germline CDR1 and CDR2: MGHDK and SYGVNS. The CDR3 is 13 amino acids. V lost 3 bases and J lost 3, with 5 bases in between.

The chain couples TRBV4-1 to TRBJ1-5; no clear D gene. The CDR3 runs to 15 residues. CDR1 is MGHRA and CDR2 is YSYEKL in the germline V gene. V was clipped by 4 bases and J by 7 bases, with 17 bases between them. CDR3 sequence reads: CASSRVGVRGQPQHF. The CDR3 DNA reads TGCGCCAGCAGCCGCGTCGGGGTCCGCGGGCAGCCCCAGCATTTT.

The chain recombines TRBV11-2 with TRBJ2-2, with unresolved D. The CDR3 loop spans 13 amino acids. Germline-derived CDR1 and CDR2 are SGHAT and FQNNGV. V was cut by 0 bases and J by 8 bases, with 7 bases left in between. In nucleotides, the CDR3 is TGTGCCAGCAGCTTAGATCTCGGGGGGGAGCTGTTTTTT. Translating it yields CASSLDLGGELFF.